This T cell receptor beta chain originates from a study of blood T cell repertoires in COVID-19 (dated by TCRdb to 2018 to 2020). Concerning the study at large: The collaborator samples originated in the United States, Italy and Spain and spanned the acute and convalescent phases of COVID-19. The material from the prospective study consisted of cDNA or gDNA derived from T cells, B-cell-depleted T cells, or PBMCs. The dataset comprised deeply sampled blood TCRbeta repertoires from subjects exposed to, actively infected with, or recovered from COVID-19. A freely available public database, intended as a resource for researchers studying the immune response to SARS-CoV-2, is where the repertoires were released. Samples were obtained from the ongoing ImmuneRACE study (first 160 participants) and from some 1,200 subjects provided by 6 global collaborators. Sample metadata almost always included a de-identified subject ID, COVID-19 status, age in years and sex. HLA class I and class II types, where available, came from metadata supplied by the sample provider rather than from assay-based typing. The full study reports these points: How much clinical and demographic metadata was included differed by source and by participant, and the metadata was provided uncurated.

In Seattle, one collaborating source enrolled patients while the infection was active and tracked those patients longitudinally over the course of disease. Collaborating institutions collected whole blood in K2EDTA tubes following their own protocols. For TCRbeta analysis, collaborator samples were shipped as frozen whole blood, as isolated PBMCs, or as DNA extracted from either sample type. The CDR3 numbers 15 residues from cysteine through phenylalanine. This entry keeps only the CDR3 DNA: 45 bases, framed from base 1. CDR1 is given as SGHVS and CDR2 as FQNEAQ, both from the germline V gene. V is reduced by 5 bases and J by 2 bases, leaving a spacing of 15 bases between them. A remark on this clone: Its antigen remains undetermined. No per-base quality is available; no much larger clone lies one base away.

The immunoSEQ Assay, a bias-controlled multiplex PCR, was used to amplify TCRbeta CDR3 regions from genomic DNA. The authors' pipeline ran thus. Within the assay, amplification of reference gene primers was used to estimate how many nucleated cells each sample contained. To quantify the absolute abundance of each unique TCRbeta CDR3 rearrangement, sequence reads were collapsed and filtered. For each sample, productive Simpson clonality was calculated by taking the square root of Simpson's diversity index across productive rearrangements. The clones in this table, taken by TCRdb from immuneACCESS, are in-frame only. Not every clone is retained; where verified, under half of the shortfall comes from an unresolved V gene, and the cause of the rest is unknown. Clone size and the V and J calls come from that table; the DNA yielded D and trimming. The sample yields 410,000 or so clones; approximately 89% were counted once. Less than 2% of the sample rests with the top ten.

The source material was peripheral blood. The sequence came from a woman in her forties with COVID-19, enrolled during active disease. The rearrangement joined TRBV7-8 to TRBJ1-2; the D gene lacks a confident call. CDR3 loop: CASSRPGRENYGYTF. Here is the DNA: TGTGCCAGCAGCCGACCAGGACGGGAGAACTATGGCTACACCTTC.